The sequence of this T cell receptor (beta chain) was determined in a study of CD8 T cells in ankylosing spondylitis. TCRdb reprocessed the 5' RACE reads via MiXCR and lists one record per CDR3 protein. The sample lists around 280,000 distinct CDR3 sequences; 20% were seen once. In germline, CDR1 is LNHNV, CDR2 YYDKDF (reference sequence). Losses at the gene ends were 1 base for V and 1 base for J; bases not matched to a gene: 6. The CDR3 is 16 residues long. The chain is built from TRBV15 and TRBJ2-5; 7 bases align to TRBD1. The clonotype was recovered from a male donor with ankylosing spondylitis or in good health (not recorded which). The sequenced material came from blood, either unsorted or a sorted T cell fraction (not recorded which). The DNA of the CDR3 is TGTGCCACCAGCAGAGTGGGAGACAGGGTCCAAGAGACCCAGTACTTC. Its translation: CATSRVGDRVQETQYF.